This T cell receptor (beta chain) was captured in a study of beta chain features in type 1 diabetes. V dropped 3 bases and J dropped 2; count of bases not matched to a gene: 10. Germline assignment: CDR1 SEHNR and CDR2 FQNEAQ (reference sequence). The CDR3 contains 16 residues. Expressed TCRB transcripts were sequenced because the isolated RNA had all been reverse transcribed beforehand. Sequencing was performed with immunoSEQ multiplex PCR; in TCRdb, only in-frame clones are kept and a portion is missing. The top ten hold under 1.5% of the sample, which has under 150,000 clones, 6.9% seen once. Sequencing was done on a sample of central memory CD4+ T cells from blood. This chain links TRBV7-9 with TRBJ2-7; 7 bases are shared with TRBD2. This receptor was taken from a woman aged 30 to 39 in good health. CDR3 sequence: CASSFPGGSSPYEQYF. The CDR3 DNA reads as TGTGCCAGCAGCTTCCCCGGGGGGTCCAGTCCCTACGAGCAGTACTTC.